The clone carrying this TCR beta chain was seen once. Its cognate antigen is unknown. This sample is drawn from a study of T cell repertoires in aging, cancer and after chemotherapy. Study-wide background: Donors were grouped into six age bands spanning 30 or younger through 70 or older. General study findings and limits: Untreated cancer patients had significantly lower blood TCR diversity than age-matched healthy donors. Healthy donors lost TCR diversity with age mainly through richness, cancer patients through richness and evenness. Rebound thymic output was suggested by rising median generation probability during chemotherapy in each cancer cohort.

Amplification of TCR beta used genomic DNA extracted from peripheral blood. Multiplex touch-down PCR with TRB-A/B primers amplified rearranged V-D-J TRB sequences. MiXCR, run by TCRdb on the multiplex PCR reads, gives a single entry per CDR3 protein. Of about 10,000 distinct CDR3 sequences in the sample, about 22% were seen once. Trimming removed 6 bases from V and 7 bases from J; junction bases left unmatched: 9. The CDR3 extends over 15 amino acids. Germline V CDR1 and CDR2: LNHDA, SQIVND (reference sequence). The sample comprised blood. The chain combines TRBV19 with TRBJ2-2; TRBD1 matches at 9 bases. The sequence was collected from a human donor with a blood cancer. The donor label of this sample is uncertain. CDR3 nucleotide sequence: TGTGCCAGTAGGCACCATACAGGGGGCGTCGGGGAGCTGTTTTTT. Translating it yields CASRHHTGGVGELFF. The full variable domain, completed using reference TRBV19 and TRBJ2-2, is DGGITQSPKYLFRKEGQNVTLSCEQNLNHDAMYWYRQDPGQGLRLIYYSQIVNDFQKGDIAEGYSVSREKKESFPLTVTSAQKNPTAFYLCASRHHTGGVGELFFGEGSRLTVL.